These 26 T cell receptor beta chains were all obtained from the same sample, sequenced in a study of identical twins. One entry per CDR3 protein, called by TCRdb with MiXCR from the 5' RACE reads. The sample has some 1,600,000 distinct CDR3 sequences; 32% are singletons. Sequenced input: cord blood. These receptors all come from a newborn girl in good health.

This clonotype appeared a few times. The rearrangement joins TRBV4-1 to TRBJ2-7; unclear D gene. CDR1 MGHRA and CDR2 YSYEKL come from the germline V gene. V was pared by 2 bases and J by 2 bases, with 13 bases between. There are 15 residues in the CDR3. CDR3: CASSQLPGLTYEQYF. DNA of the CDR3: TGCGCCAGCAGCCAACTTCCGGGCTTGACCTACGAGCAGTACTTC.

Regarding this clonotype: A much larger clone differs by one base, so this may be a read error. V gene TRBV11-1 combines with J gene TRBJ2-1, with no clear D. Matching the DNA end better, TRBJ2-7 makes the J call doubtful. The CDR3 length is 15 residues. Germline V CDR1 and CDR2: SGHAT, FQDESV (reference sequence). The CDR3 region has the DNA TGTGCCAGCAGCTTAGACCCTAAATCCTACAATGAGCAGTACTTC. Its translation is CASSLDPKSYNEQYF.

The rearrangement uses TRBV11-2 and TRBJ2-3, with 8 positions matching TRBD2. Germline V gene lookup returns CDR1 SGHAT and CDR2 FQNNGV. This CDR3 has 16 amino acids. Trimming removed 4 bases from V and 3 bases from J; junction bases left unmatched: 9. DNA of the CDR3: TGTGCCAGCAGCTCCGGGACTAGGGCTTTGACAGATACGCAGTATTTT. Translating it yields CASSSGTRALTDTQYF.

This clonotype was detected a few times. This chain uses TRBV18 with TRBJ1-1; D is undetermined. The ends were cut back, 2 bases at V and 1 base at J, with 5 bases in the middle. CDR3 length: 13 residues. Germline assignment: CDR1 KGHSH and CDR2 LQKENI. The CDR3 region is CASSPKQNTEAFF. The CDR3 DNA follows: TGTGCCAGCTCACCAAAGCAGAACACTGAAGCTTTCTTT.

The chain combines TRBV19 with TRBJ2-1; 8 bases fit TRBD2. V was pared by 6 bases and J by 7 bases, with 8 bases of the junction left unmatched. Germline V CDR1 and CDR2: LNHDA, SQIVND (reference sequence). The length of the CDR3 is 14 residues. The CDR3 nucleotides are TGTGCCAGTAGGCGGACTAGCCTAGGGAATGAGCAGTTCTTC. It codes for CASRRTSLGNEQFF.

This clonotype was observed once. One junction end disagrees with the germline gene, perhaps due to a read error. This rearrangement joins TRBV20-1 to TRBJ2-1, with TRBD2 as a possible D gene (5 bases). The CDR3 extends over 13 amino acids. From germline, CDR1 is DFQATT and CDR2 SNEGSKA (reference sequence). The CDR3 sequence is CSARPSSYNERFF. The CDR3, as DNA: TGCAGTGCTAGACCTAGCTCCTACAACGAGCGGTTCTTC.

This clonotype was seen a handful of times. This CDR3 reads CASSQDGTGLGYEQYF. The DNA of the CDR3 is TGTGCCAGCAGCCAAGATGGGACAGGCTTGGGCTACGAGCAGTACTTC. The rearrangement joins TRBV4-2 to TRBJ2-4, with 8 bases aligning to TRBD1. The DNA end is a closer match to TRBJ2-7, so the J assignment may be wrong. The V gene's germline CDR1 is LGHNA and CDR2 YNFKEQ. This CDR3 is built from 16 residues.

This clonotype was found a few times. This chain joins TRBV20-1 and TRBJ2-5, with 7 bases lining up with TRBD2. V shed 5 bases, J shed 5 bases, and the junction held 14 bases outside the gene matches. CDR3 length: 15 amino acids. From germline, CDR1 is DFQATT and CDR2 SNEGSKA (reference sequence). The DNA of the CDR3 is TGCAGTGCTCCCGATAGCGGGCGGGGAGGGGAGACCCAGTACTTC. Protein: CSAPDSGRGGETQYF.

Worth noting for this clonotype: A much larger clone lies a single base off, so this may be a read error. The rearrangement links TRBV3-1 to TRBJ1-5; D is ambiguous. Trimming took 0 bases from V and 0 from J, leaving 6 bases between them. The CDR3 totals 15 residues. In germline, CDR1 is LGHDT, CDR2 YNNKEL (reference sequence). The CDR3 region is CASSQEPYSNQPQHF. The CDR3 region has the DNA TGTGCCAGCAGCCAAGAACCTTATAGCAATCAGCCCCAGCATTTT.

The chain recombines TRBV6-1 with TRBJ1-5; D is perhaps TRBD1 (6 bases). Trimming took off 8 bases at V and 4 bases at J, with 18 bases between the two ends. Germline CDR1 is MNHNS and CDR2 is SASEGT. The length of the CDR3 is 15 residues. CDR3: CASAQRGPRNQPQHF. The CDR3, as DNA: TGTGCCAGCGCCCAACGGGGGCCCAGAAATCAGCCCCAGCATTTT.

This sequence joins TRBV11-2 and TRBJ1-2; D uncertain. CDR1 SGHAT and CDR2 FQNNGV come from the germline V gene. CDR3 size: 8 residues. Trimming stripped 11 bases from V and 9 bases from J, with 7 bases between. CDR3 nucleotide sequence: TGTGCCGGAGGGCGCTACACCTTC. Its translation is CAGGRYTF.

The CDR3: CASSIDPRYEQYF. The CDR3 DNA follows: TGTGCCAGTAGTATAGATCCCAGATACGAGCAGTACTTC. The genes are TRBV19 and TRBJ2-7, with no clear D. V lost 0 bases, J lost 4 bases, and 7 bases lay in between. This CDR3 region has 13 residues. The V gene's germline CDR1 is LNHDA and CDR2 SQIVND (reference sequence).

This clonotype was seen a handful of times. The chain combines TRBV20-1 with TRBJ1-1; no clear D. The length of the CDR3 is 16 residues. Germline lookup yields CDR1 DFQATT and CDR2 SNEGSKA (reference sequence). The V gene lost 0 bases and the J gene lost 0 bases, with 14 bases spanning the gap. The CDR3 is CSARDRTEGMNTEAFF. DNA for the CDR3: TGCAGTGCTAGAGATAGGACGGAAGGGATGAACACTGAAGCTTTCTTT.

This sequence joins TRBV10-3 and TRBJ2-4; 9 bases agree with TRBD1. The J call is doubtful: the DNA matches TRBJ2-7 better. CDR1 and CDR2 from the germline V gene are ENHRY and SYGVKD. There are 13 residues in the CDR3. CDR3 bases: TGTGCCATCACCGGGACAGGGACCTACGAGCAGTACTTC. This gives the protein CAITGTGTYEQYF.

Worth noting for this clonotype: This may arise from a read error, as a much more abundant clone is one base away. This chain connects TRBV4-2 to TRBJ2-7; D possibly corresponds to TRBD2 (5 bases). In germline, CDR1 is LGHNA, CDR2 YNFKEQ. This CDR3 spans 16 amino acids. Trimming removed 2 bases from V and 3 bases from J, with 17 bases in between. CDR3 DNA sequence: TGTGCCAGCAGCCAACGGGGTTACGGGGTCAACTACGAGCAGTACTTC. This codes for CASSQRGYGVNYEQYF.

This sequence joins TRBV5-1 and TRBJ2-1, with D possibly matching TRBD2 (6 bases). The CDR3 length is 15 residues. Per germline, CDR1 SGHRS and CDR2 YFSETQ. The ends were cut back, 4 bases at V and 3 bases at J, with 14 bases in the middle. The DNA of the CDR3 is TGCGCCAGCAGCCTGGACTACCAAAACTACAATGAGCAGTTCTTC. Residues: CASSLDYQNYNEQFF.

V gene TRBV12-3 or TRBV12-4 combines with J gene TRBJ2-2, with 7 bases fitting TRBD2. Trimming took 6 bases from V and 0 from J; bases not matched to a gene: 19. The CDR3 extends over 20 amino acids. CDR3 DNA sequence: TGTGCCAGCAGCCTTGCCTGGGGGGAGGGCTATAATCCGAACACCGGGGAGCTGTTTTTT. Translated: CASSLAWGEGYNPNTGELFF.

The table lists this clonotype with a few counts. The CDR3 coding sequence is TGCAGCGTTGAGGTGGGACTAGCGGGAGTCTACGAGCAGTACTTC. Translation gives CSVEVGLAGVYEQYF. The rearrangement links TRBV29-1 to TRBJ2-7; TRBD2 matches at 14 bases. The CDR3 consists of 15 residues. The germline CDR1 and CDR2 sequences are SQVTM and ANQGSEA. Unmatched junction bases numbered 4, after V lost 3 bases and J lost 3 bases.

This clonotype was observed a handful of times. The CDR3 bases are TGTGCCAGCAGCCAAGGCGGGGCACCTCAAGAGACCCAGTACTTC. It codes for CASSQGGAPQETQYF. The genes are TRBV14 and TRBJ2-5; D may be TRBD2 (6 bases). The V gene lost 1 base and the J gene lost 2 bases, with 11 bases spanning the gap. CDR1 and CDR2 from the germline V gene are SGHDN and FVKESK. CDR3 length equals 15 residues. The full variable domain, with the rest looked up from reference TRBV14 and TRBJ2-5, is EAGVTQFPSHSVIEKGQTVTLRCDPISGHDNLYWYRRVMGKEIKFLLHFVKESKQDESGMPNNRFLAERTGGTYSTLKVQPAELEDSGVYFCASSQGGAPQETQYFGPGTRLLVL.

This rearrangement joins TRBV15 to TRBJ2-5; TRBD2 matches at 10 bases. V trimming: 0 bases; J trimming: 6 bases; junction bases outside the gene matches: 7. The germline V gene encodes CDR1 LNHNV and CDR2 YYDKDF (reference sequence). The CDR3 covers 16 residues. The CDR3 DNA sequence: TGTGCCACCAGCAGAGATCCTAGCGGGAGTCGACAGACCCAGTACTTC. It is translated as CATSRDPSGSRQTQYF.

As concerns this clonotype: At one boundary the junction diverges from the germline segment, which might be a read error. The V call is TRBV28, the J call TRBJ2-7; D ambiguous. The germline V gene has CDR1 MDHEN and CDR2 SYDVKM. The CDR3 has 14 amino acids. The CDR3 loop reads CASGLSLVSYEQYF. DNA of the CDR3: TGTGCCAGCGGTTTATCCCTAGTATCCTACGAGCAGTACTTC.

This clonotype was seen a few times. The rearrangement links TRBV9 to TRBJ2-1, with 8 bases identical to TRBD2. V was pared by 0 bases and J by 7 bases, with 15 bases of the junction left unmatched. Germline V gives CDR1 SGDLS, CDR2 YYNGEE. This CDR3 contains 18 residues. In DNA, the CDR3 is TGTGCCAGCAGCGTAGTCCGGGGAAGCGGGAGAATTAGAAATGAGCAGTTCTTC. The encoded protein is CASSVVRGSGRIRNEQFF.

This sequence joins TRBV28 and TRBJ1-5; 9 nucleotides agree with TRBD1. The ends lost 5 bases at V and 7 bases at J; junction bases unmatched: 6. The CDR3 is 14 residues long. CDR1 and CDR2 from the germline V gene are MDHEN and SYDVKM. DNA for the CDR3: TGTGCCAGCAGTGGGACAGGGATCGTGCAGCCCCAGCATTTT. Translated, it gives CASSGTGIVQPQHF.

This clonotype has ten or more counts. The chain employs TRBV5-1 and TRBJ2-4, with 9 nucleotides matching TRBD1. The V gene end was trimmed by 1 base and the J gene end by 8 bases; junction bases not matched to a gene: 10. Germline V lookup: CDR1 SGHRS, CDR2 YFSETQ. The CDR3 totals 16 residues. The CDR3 is CASSLQGQGGLDIQYF. The CDR3 DNA reads as TGCGCCAGCAGCTTGCAGGGACAGGGAGGCCTGGACATTCAGTACTTC.

The CDR3 sequence: CASSLGSGSFLDEQYF. CDR3 coding DNA: TGTGCCAGCAGTTTGGGTAGCGGGTCTTTTCTTGACGAGCAGTACTTC. The chain joins TRBV12-3 or TRBV12-4 to TRBJ2-5, with 7 bases matching TRBD2. The last part of the DNA fits TRBJ2-7 better; the J call may be wrong. This CDR3 comprises 16 residues.

The V gene is TRBV10-3, the J gene TRBJ1-2; D is undetermined. Per germline, CDR1 ENHRY and CDR2 SYGVKD. The CDR3 totals 14 residues. Deletions cut 3 bases from V and 0 bases from J, with 8 bases between. CDR3 in DNA: TGTGCCATCAGTGAAGGGCCCACTAACTATGGCTACACCTTC. It is translated as CAISEGPTNYGYTF.